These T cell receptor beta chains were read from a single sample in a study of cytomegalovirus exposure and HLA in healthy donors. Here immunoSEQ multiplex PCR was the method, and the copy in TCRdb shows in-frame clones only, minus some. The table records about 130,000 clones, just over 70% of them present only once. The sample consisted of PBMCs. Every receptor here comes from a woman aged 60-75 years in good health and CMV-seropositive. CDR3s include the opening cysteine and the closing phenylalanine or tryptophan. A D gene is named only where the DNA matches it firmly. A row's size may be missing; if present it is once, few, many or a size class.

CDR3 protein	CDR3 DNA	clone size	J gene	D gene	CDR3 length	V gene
CASSLNWGGGTEAFF	TGTGCCAGCAGCTTAAATTGGGGAGGCGGCACTGAAGCTTTCTTT	.	TRBJ1-1	.	15	TRBV11-2
CASSQTGNTIYF	TGTGCCAGCAGCCAAACTGGAAACACCATATATTTT	.	TRBJ1-3	.	12	TRBV11-2
CAISSSGVGADTQYF	TGTGCCATCAGTAGCAGCGGAGTCGGGGCAGATACGCAGTATTTT	.	TRBJ2-3	.	15	TRBV10-3
CASSPTEGYNEQFF	TGTGCCAGCTCACCCACGGAGGGTTACAATGAGCAGTTCTTC	once	TRBJ2-1	.	14	TRBV18
CASNPRAGAPQETQYF	TGTGCCAGCAACCCAAGGGCGGGGGCACCCCAAGAGACCCAGTACTTC	.	TRBJ2-5	.	16	TRBV2
CASSFAGTGIGYTF	TGTGCCAGCAGTTTTGCCGGGACAGGGATAGGCTACACCTTC	.	TRBJ1-2	TRBD1	14	TRBV28
CASSIYGQAGGNTIYF	TGTGCCAGTAGTATCTACGGACAAGCGGGGGGAAACACCATATATTTT	few	TRBJ1-3	.	16	TRBV19
CASSPRSSSGNTIYF	TGTGCCAGCAGCCCTAGAAGCAGCTCTGGAAACACCATATATTTT	few	TRBJ1-3	.	15	TRBV11-2
CASSPRLHTEAFF	TGTGCCAGCAGCCCCCGTCTTCACACTGAAGCTTTCTTT	few	TRBJ1-1	.	13	TRBV9
CASSDDRGWNTIYF	TGTGCCAGTAGTGATGACAGGGGCTGGAACACCATATATTTT	few	TRBJ1-3	TRBD1	14	TRBV19
CASRWDRDGEKLFF	TGTGCCAGCAGATGGGACAGGGATGGCGAAAAACTGTTTTTT	few	TRBJ1-4	TRBD1	14	TRBV11-2
CASSPTGTGVEKLFF	TGCGCCAGCAGCCCAACCGGGACAGGGGTTGAAAAACTGTTTTTT	.	TRBJ1-4	TRBD1	15	TRBV5-1
CASSPSAGRGLETQYF	TGTGCCAGCAGCCCATCGGCCGGGCGGGGGCTAGAGACCCAGTACTTC	.	TRBJ2-5	.	16	TRBV7-6